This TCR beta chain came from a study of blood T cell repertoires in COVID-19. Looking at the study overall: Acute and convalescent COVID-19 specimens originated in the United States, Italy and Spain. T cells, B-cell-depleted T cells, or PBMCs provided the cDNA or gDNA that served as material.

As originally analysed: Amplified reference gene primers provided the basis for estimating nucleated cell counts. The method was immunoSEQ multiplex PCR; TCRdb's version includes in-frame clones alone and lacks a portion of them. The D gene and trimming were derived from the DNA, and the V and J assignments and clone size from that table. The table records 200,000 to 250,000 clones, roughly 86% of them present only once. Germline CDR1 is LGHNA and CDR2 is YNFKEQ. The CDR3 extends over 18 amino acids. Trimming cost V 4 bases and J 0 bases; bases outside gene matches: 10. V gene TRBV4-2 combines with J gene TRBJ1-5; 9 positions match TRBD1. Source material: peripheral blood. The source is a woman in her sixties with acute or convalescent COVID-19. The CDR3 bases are TGTGCCAGCAGCCGCGCCACAGGGGGCGGGTATAGCAATCAGCCCCAGCATTTT. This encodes CASSRATGGGYSNQPQHF.